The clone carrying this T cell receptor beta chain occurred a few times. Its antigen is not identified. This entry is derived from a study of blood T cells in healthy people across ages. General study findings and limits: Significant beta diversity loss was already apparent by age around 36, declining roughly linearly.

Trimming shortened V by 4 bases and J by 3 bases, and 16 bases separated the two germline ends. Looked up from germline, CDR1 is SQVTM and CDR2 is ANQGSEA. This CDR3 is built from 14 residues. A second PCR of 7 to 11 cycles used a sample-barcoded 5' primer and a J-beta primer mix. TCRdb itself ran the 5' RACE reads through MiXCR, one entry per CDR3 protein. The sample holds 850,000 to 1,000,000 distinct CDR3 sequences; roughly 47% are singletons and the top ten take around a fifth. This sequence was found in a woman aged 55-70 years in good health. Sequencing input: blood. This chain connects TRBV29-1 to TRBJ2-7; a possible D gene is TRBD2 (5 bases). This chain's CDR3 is CSVVRESSVYEQYF. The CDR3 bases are TGCAGCGTTGTTCGGGAAAGTAGTGTCTACGAGCAGTACTTC.